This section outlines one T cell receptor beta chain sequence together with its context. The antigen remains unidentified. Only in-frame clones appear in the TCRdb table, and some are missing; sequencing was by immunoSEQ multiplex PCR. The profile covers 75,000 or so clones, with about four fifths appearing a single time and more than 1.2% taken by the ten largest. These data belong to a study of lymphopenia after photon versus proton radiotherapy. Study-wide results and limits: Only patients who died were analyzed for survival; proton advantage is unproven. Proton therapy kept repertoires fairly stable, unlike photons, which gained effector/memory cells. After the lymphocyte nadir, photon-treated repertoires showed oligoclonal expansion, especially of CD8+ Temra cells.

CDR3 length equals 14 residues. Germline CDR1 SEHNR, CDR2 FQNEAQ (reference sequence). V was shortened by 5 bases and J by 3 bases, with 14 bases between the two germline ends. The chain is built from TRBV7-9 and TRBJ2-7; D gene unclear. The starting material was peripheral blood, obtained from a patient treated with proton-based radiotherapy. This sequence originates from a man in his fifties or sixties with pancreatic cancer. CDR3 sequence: CASSLGSENYEQYF. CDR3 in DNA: TGTGCCAGCAGCCTAGGGTCAGAGAACTACGAGCAGTACTTC.